This entry concerns a single T cell receptor (beta chain). Its antigen is still unknown. The sample belongs to a study of naive and memory T cell subsets. After removal of 6 bases from V and 9 bases from J, the junction contained 3 bases not matched to a gene. The germline V gene encodes CDR1 MDHEN and CDR2 SYDVKM. This CDR3 is built from 13 residues. Overnight CMV lysate stimulation of fresh PBMCs defined donor CMV status by CD4+ IFNgamma. Both TRBC1 and TRBC2 were covered by a beta constant-region primer of two equimolar oligonucleotides. Ligation attached a single-stranded oligonucleotide with a 12-nucleotide UMI and the SP2 primer to the cDNA 3' end. MiXCR was run by TCRdb on the UMI-ligation and nested PCR reads, yielding one entry per CDR3 protein. Of 70,000 to 95,000 distinct CDR3 sequences detected, more than 6.5% appear once; the ten largest clones hold roughly 1.5%. Broader study findings: In naive cells, over 95% of TCR sequences were seen only once.

The chain combines TRBV28 with TRBJ2-2, with 11 bases aligning to TRBD1. This receptor was obtained from a human donor in good health. Sequenced material: central memory CD4+ T cells from blood. The CDR3 protein is CASRDRGPRELFF. Here the CDR3 DNA reads TGTGCCAGCAGGGACAGGGGGCCCCGGGAGCTGTTTTTT. Full variable domain (rest looked up from reference TRBV28 and TRBJ2-2): DVKVTQSSRYLVKRTGEKVFLECVQDMDHENMFWYRQDPGLGLRLIYFSYDVKMKEKGDIPEGYSVSREKKERFSLILESASTNQTSMYLCASRDRGPRELFFGEGSRLTVL.